This entry lists 10 T cell receptor beta chains sequenced from one sample in a study of tumor and adjacent non-tumor tissue in lung cancer. RNA was extracted from bulk tissue without any cell sorting. This non-tumor lung sample came from over 3 cm beyond the tumor edge. A modified ARM-PCR protocol with three rounds of nested PCR amplified TCRbeta. TCRdb re-called the multiplex PCR reads through MiXCR, storing one row per CDR3 protein. Of 60,000 or so distinct CDR3 sequences in the sample, around two thirds were seen once. The sample comprised distant non-tumor lung tissue. The receptor set was obtained from a man between 65 and 85 years old with non-small cell lung cancer.

About this clonotype: An end of the junction differs from the germline gene, which may be a read error. The rearrangement uses TRBV11-2 and TRBJ2-6; D might be TRBD1 (5 bases). CDR3 length: 17 amino acids. CDR1 and CDR2 from the germline V gene are SGHAT and FQNNGV. The CDR3 region has the DNA TGTGCCAGCAGCTCCCGGGTGGGTAGCTCTGGGGCCAGCGTCCTGAGTTTC. Translating gives CASSSRVGSSGASVLSF.

This chain uses TRBV6-5 with TRBJ1-5; possible D gene TRBD1, 6 bases. Germline V gene data show CDR1 as MNHEY and CDR2 as SVGAGI. The CDR3 runs to 18 residues. V lost 5 bases to trimming and J lost 3 bases, with 23 bases between them. This CDR3 is CASSQQMDRVQNNQPQHF. CDR3 DNA sequence: TGTGCCAGCAGTCAGCAGATGGACAGAGTGCAGAACAATCAGCCCCAGCATTTT.

On this clonotype: One end of the junction does not line up with germline, which may come from a read error. V usage is TRBV6-1 and J usage is TRBJ2-6; perhaps TRBD1 as D (6 bases). CDR1 and CDR2 from the germline V gene are MNHNS and SASEGT. The CDR3 has 16 residues. The CDR3, as DNA: TGTGCCAGCAGTGCCGAGGACAGCACTGGGGCCAACGTCCTAAGTTTC. This codes for CASSAEDSTGANVLSF.

At least ten counts were recorded for this clonotype. The V gene is TRBV6-1, the J gene TRBJ2-7, with D possibly being TRBD1 (6 bases). The CDR3 runs to 15 residues. Trimming took off 7 bases at V and 0 bases at J, with 16 bases between the two ends. The germline CDR1 and CDR2 sequences are MNHNS and SASEGT. The CDR3 region is CASTIARTASYEQYF. DNA of the CDR3: TGTGCCAGCACGATTGCTCGGACAGCCTCCTACGAGCAGTACTTC.

As to this clonotype: A much larger clone lies a single base off, so this may be a read error. V and J are TRBV4-1 and TRBJ2-4; TRBD1 agrees at 7 bases. The trim removed 1 base at V and 3 bases at J, leaving 18 bases unmatched. The CDR3 is 20 residues long. Germline CDR1 is MGHRA and CDR2 is YSYEKL. The CDR3 reads CASSQGGQGVSGRSKNIQYF. The CDR3 nucleotides are TGCGCCAGCAGCCAAGGTGGCCAGGGGGTTTCCGGTCGAAGCAAAAACATTCAGTACTTC.

To note about this clonotype: A read error may produce the germline difference seen at one junction end. The V call is TRBV11-2, the J call TRBJ2-1, with a weak D call TRBD2 (6 bases). The length of the CDR3 is 16 residues. Germline values: CDR1 SGHAT, CDR2 FQNNGV. The CDR3 DNA sequence: TGTGCTAGCAGCCCCTATGACAGTGGGAGGAACGATGAGCAGTTCTTC. This codes for CASSPYDSGRNDEQFF. The full variable domain, completed using reference TRBV11-2 and TRBJ2-1, is EAGVAQSPRYKIIEKRQSVAFWCNPISGHATLYWYQQILGQGPKLLIQFQNNGVVDDSQLPKDRFSAERLKGVDSTLKIQPAKLEDSAVYLCASSPYDSGRNDEQFFGPGTRLTVL.

This chain connects TRBV20-1 to TRBJ2-1, with 13 bases that match TRBD2. This CDR3 is built from 13 residues. Germline assignment: CDR1 DFQATT and CDR2 SNEGSKA (reference sequence). The V gene end was trimmed by 6 bases and the J gene end by 6 bases; junction bases not matched to a gene: 2. The CDR3 bases are TGCAGTGCCGGACTAGCGGGAGTCAATGAGCAGTTCTTC. It translates to CSAGLAGVNEQFF.

This clonotype was observed a few times. The chain recombines TRBV29-1 with TRBJ2-7, with TRBD1 matching over 9 bases. Germline V lookup: CDR1 SQVTM, CDR2 ANQGSEA. This CDR3 is 13 amino acids long. The V gene end was trimmed by 3 bases and the J gene end by 5 bases; junction bases not matched to a gene: 5. CDR3 coding DNA: TGCAGCGTTGATACCGGACAGGGGAACGAGCAGTACTTC. It codes for CSVDTGQGNEQYF.

This chain links TRBV28 with TRBJ2-2; the D gene is possibly TRBD2 (5 bases). Germline loops: CDR1 MDHEN, CDR2 SYDVKM. V was clipped by 6 bases and J by 7 bases, with 12 bases between them. This CDR3 is built from 13 residues. Written as DNA, the CDR3 is TGTGCCAGCAGCGCGGGTGGGAACGGGGAGCTGTTTTTT. Translation: CASSAGGNGELFF.

In the case of this clonotype: Given a much more abundant clone one base away, this may be a read error. V is TRBV6-5 and J is TRBJ2-2, with D unclear. V was trimmed by 5 bases and J by 2 bases, leaving 15 bases between them. The germline gives CDR1 MNHEY, CDR2 SVGAGI. The CDR3 spans 16 residues. CDR3 coding DNA: TGTGCCAGCAGTAACATCAGTGTTTATAACACCGGGGAGCTGTTTTTT. Translation gives CASSNISVYNTGELFF.